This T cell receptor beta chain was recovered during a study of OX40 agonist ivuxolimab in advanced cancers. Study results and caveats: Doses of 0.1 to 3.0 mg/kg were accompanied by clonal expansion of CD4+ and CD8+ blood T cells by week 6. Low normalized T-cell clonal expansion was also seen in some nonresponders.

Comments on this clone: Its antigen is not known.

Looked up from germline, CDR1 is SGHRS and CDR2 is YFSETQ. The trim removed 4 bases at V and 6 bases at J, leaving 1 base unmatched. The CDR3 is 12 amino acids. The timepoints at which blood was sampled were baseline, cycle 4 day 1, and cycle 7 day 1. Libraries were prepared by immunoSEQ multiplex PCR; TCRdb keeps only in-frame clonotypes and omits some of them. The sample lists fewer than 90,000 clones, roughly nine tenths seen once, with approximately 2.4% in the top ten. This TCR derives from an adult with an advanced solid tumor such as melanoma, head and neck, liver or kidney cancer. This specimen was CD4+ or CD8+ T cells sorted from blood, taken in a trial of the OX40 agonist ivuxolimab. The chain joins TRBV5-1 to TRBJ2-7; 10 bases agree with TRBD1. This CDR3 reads CASSRDRGEQYF. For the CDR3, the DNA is TGCGCCAGCAGCAGGGACAGGGGCGAGCAGTACTTC.